The clone carrying this TCR beta chain came up many times. Germline values: CDR1 SGHRS, CDR2 YFSETQ. CDR3 length equals 13 residues. V lost 4 bases, J lost 6 bases, and 12 bases lay in between. This entry belongs to a study of T cell repertoires in cytomegalovirus infection. Study in general: CMV infection together with matching HLA type was indicated by public TCR beta signatures.

TCRdb re-called the reads through MiXCR, storing one row per CDR3 protein. This sample has 450,000 to 600,000 distinct CDR3 sequences; about 10% occur once, and the top ten carry roughly 10%. The TCR originated in a human donor in good health (CMV status not recorded). Some clones in this sample may be carry-over from other donors' samples. This rearrangement joins TRBV5-1 to TRBJ2-3; D is uncertain. Sequenced material: PBMCs. The CDR3: CASSRVPTDTQYF. CDR3 nucleotide sequence: TGCGCCAGCAGCCGGGTTCCCACGGATACGCAGTATTTT.